These 7 T cell receptor beta chains were all obtained from the same sample, sequenced in a study of spatial heterogeneity in lung cancer. Time point described: sample taken at primary tumor resection. Frozen PBMC, nontumor lung or tumor provided whole RNA, which was sequenced unsorted. TCRdb reprocessed the 5' RACE reads with MiXCR, giving one entry per CDR3 protein. The sample includes around 800 distinct CDR3 sequences, roughly 20% seen only once; the top ten take around 36%. The sample in question was PBMCs, obtained at surgery. The source is a female donor with early-stage non-small cell lung cancer.

This clonotype is judged large. Because the library targeted alpha chains, this beta chain is an off-target read whose size means little. DNA for the CDR3: TGCAGTGCTAGACCCCCTAGCGGGAGGTATGAGCAGTTCTTC. Translation gives CSARPPSGRYEQFF. The chain recombines TRBV20-1 with TRBJ2-1; TRBD2 matches 11 bases. Germline assignment: CDR1 DFQATT and CDR2 SNEGSKA (reference sequence). With V trimmed by 2 bases and J by 8 bases, 5 bases remained unmatched. The CDR3 is 14 amino acids.

In its sample, this clonotype ranks as medium-sized. This beta chain is an off-target read within a library intended for alpha chains, so its frequency means little. This chain joins TRBV12-3 or TRBV12-4 and TRBJ2-1, with 7 bases identical to TRBD1. This CDR3 contains 14 residues. The trim removed 5 bases at V and 4 bases at J, leaving 5 bases unmatched. CDR3 residues: CASSRPGQYNEQFF. The CDR3 region has the DNA TGTGCCAGCAGTCGTCCGGGACAGTACAATGAGCAGTTCTTC.

This clonotype was counted between two and nine times. The size of this beta chain means little, since it is a stray read in a library made for alpha chains. The gene calls are TRBV7-9 and TRBJ2-4, with TRBD2 matching over 14 bases. Germline V gene data show CDR1 as SEHNR and CDR2 as FQNEAQ (reference sequence). This CDR3 contains 13 residues. Unmatched junction bases numbered 4, after V lost 6 bases and J lost 12 bases. The CDR3 DNA sequence: TGTGCCAGCAGTACCGGGACTAGCGGGAGTCAGTACTTC. Translating gives CASSTGTSGSQYF.

This clonotype showed up just a few times. This beta chain is an unintended read in a library built for alpha chains; its size means little. The chain is built from TRBV7-2 and TRBJ2-2, with 9 bases fitting TRBD2. The CDR3 contains 15 residues. J lost 5 bases, V lost 5 bases, and 6 bases had no gene match. Germline CDR1 and CDR2: SGHTA and FQGNSA. This CDR3 is CASSRGGDSTGELFF. CDR3 sequence (DNA): TGTGCCAGCAGCCGCGGGGGGGACTCTACCGGGGAGCTGTTTTTT. The full variable domain, in which reference TRBV7-2 and TRBJ2-2 provide the parts outside the CDR3, is GAGVSQSPSNKVTEKGKDVELRCDPISGHTALYWYRQSLGQGLEFLIYFQGNSAPDKSGLPSDRFSAERTGGSVSTLTIQRTQQEDSAVYLCASSRGGDSTGELFFGEGSRLTVL.

By its share, this clonotype is medium-sized. A library prepared for alpha chains yielded this beta chain as an off-target read; its size is of little meaning. V is TRBV15 and J is TRBJ1-1; D possibly corresponds to TRBD1 (5 bases). This CDR3 region has 14 residues. V gave up 0 bases and J gave up 5 bases, with 10 bases separating them. The V gene's germline CDR1 is LNHNV and CDR2 YYDKDF (reference sequence). For the CDR3, the DNA is TGTGCCACCAGCAGAGATTTTGCAGGGACTGAAGCTTTCTTT. It translates to CATSRDFAGTEAFF.

By proportion, this clonotype is large. The library was prepared for alpha chains; this beta chain is a stray read, so its frequency means little. The CDR3 sequence: CASSSWSNEQFF. The CDR3 DNA is TGCGCCAGCAGTAGCTGGAGCAATGAGCAGTTCTTC. This chain joins TRBV4-3 and TRBJ2-1; D ambiguous. V was shortened by 6 bases and J by 6 bases, with 9 bases between the two germline ends. The CDR3 loop spans 12 amino acids. CDR1 is LGHNA and CDR2 is YSLEER in the germline V gene.

This clonotype showed up just a few times. Because this beta chain is a stray read in a library intended to capture alpha chains, its abundance should not be given much weight. This chain joins TRBV7-8 and TRBJ2-1, with no clear D. Trimming stripped 5 bases from V and 13 bases from J, with 21 bases between. This CDR3 has 14 amino acids. CDR1 is SGHVS and CDR2 is FQNEAQ in the germline V gene. CDR3 protein: CASSPPEVEFFQFF. Written as DNA, the CDR3 is TGTGCCAGCAGCCCCCCGGAAGTAGAGTTTTTTCAGTTCTTC.